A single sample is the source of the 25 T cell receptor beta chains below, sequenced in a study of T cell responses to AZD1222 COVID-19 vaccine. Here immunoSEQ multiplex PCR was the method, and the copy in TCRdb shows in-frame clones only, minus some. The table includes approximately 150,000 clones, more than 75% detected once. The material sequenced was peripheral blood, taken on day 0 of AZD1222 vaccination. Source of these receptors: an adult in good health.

The CDR3 protein is CASSVDEGGGYQETQYF. In DNA form, the CDR3 reads TGTGCCAGCAGCGTAGACGAGGGCGGGGGGTATCAAGAGACCCAGTACTTC. J is TRBJ2-5 and V is TRBV9; 8 bases agree with TRBD2. The CDR3 spans 17 residues. Germline V gives CDR1 SGDLS, CDR2 YYNGEE. V was pared by 0 bases and J by 2 bases, with 9 bases of the junction left unmatched.

For the CDR3, the DNA is TGTGCCAGCAGTGATGTCGCTTGGGCCACCACAGATACGCAGTATTTT. It codes for CASSDVAWATTDTQYF. The chain recombines TRBV2 with TRBJ2-3; no clear D. The CDR3 loop spans 16 amino acids. The V end lost 3 bases, the J end lost 2 bases, and 15 bases lay between the germline ends. The germline V gene has CDR1 SNHLY and CDR2 FYNNEI.

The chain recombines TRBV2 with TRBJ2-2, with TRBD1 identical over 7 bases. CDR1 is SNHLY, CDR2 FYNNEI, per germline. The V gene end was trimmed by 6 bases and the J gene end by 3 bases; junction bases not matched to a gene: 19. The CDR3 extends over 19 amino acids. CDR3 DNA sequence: TGTGCCAGCAGAGCTAGAGGGACCGACAGGGCCTTTCACACCGGGGAGCTGTTTTTT. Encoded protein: CASRARGTDRAFHTGELFF.

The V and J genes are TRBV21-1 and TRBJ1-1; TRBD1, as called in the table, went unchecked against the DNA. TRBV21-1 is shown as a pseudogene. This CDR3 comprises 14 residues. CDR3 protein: CASSGQELNTEAFF. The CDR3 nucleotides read TGTGCCAGCAGCGGACAGGAATTAAACACTGAAGCTTTCTTT.

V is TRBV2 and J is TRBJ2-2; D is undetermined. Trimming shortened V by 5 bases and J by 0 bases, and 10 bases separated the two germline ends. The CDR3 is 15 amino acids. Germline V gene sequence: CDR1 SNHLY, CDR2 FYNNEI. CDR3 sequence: CASSNSGTNTGELFF. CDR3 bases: TGTGCCAGCAGTAACTCTGGGACGAACACCGGGGAGCTGTTTTTT.

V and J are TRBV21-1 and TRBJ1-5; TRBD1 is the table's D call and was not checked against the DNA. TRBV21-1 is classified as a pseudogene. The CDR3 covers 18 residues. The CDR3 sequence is CANVSPQGPRYSNQPQHF. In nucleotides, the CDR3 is TGTGCCAACGTCTCCCCGCAGGGGCCCCGTTATAGCAATCAGCCCCAGCATTTT.

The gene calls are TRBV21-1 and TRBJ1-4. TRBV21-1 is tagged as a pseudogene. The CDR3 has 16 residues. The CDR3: CASSKVRYLANEKLFF. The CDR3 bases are TGTGCCAGCAGCAAAGTTAGGTACCTAGCTAATGAAAAACTGTTTTTT.

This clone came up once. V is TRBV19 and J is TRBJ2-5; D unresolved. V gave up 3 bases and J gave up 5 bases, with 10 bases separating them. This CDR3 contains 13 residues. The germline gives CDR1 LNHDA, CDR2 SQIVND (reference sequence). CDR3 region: CASSIREDETQYF. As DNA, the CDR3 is TGTGCCAGTAGTATTAGGGAAGACGAGACCCAGTACTTC.

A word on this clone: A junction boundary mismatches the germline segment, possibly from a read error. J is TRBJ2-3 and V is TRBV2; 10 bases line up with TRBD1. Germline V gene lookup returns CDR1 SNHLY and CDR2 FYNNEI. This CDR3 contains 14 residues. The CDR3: CVSSRQGASDTQYF. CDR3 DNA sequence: TGTGTCAGCAGCCGACAGGGGGCGTCAGATACGCAGTATTTT. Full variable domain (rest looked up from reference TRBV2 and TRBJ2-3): EPEVTQTPSHQVTQMGQEVILRCVPISNHLYFYWYRQILGQKVEFLVSFYNNEISEKSEIFDDQFSVERPDGSNFTLKIRSTKLEDSAMYFCVSSRQGASDTQYFGPGTRLTVL.

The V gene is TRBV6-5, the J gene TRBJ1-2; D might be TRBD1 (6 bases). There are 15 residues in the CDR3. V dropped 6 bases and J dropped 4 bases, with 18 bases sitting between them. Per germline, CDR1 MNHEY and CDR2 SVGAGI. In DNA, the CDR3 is TGTGCCAGCAGCCCCCCAGGGGACATGGGCTATGGCTACACCTTC. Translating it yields CASSPPGDMGYGYTF.

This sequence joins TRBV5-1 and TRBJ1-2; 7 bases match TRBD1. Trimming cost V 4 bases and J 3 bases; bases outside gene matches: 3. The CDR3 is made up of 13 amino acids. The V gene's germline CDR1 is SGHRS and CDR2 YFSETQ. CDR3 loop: CASSPDRDYGYTF. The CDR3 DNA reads TGCGCCAGCAGCCCTGACAGGGACTATGGCTACACCTTC.

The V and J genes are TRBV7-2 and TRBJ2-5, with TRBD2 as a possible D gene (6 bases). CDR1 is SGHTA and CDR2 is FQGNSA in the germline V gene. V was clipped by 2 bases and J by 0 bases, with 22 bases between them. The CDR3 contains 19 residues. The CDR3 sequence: CASSLQPFRLARNQETQYF. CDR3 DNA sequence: TGTGCCAGCAGCTTACAGCCCTTTCGGCTAGCGCGAAACCAAGAGACCCAGTACTTC. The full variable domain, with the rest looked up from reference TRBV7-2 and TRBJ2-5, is GAGVSQSPSNKVTEKGKDVELRCDPISGHTALYWYRQSLGQGLEFLIYFQGNSAPDKSGLPSDRFSAERTGGSVSTLTIQRTQQEDSAVYLCASSLQPFRLARNQETQYFGPGTRLLVL.

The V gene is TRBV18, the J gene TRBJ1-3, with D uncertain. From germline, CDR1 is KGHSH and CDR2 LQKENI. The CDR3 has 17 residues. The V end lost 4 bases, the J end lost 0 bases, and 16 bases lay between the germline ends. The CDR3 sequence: CASSRNLGESSGNTIYF. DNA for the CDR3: TGTGCCAGCTCACGAAACCTGGGAGAGAGCTCTGGAAACACCATATATTTT.

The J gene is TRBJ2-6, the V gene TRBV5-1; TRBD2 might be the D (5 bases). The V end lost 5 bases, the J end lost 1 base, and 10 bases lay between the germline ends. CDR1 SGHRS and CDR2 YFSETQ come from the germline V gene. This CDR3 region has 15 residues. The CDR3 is CASRPGLSGANVLTF. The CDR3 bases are TGCGCCAGCAGGCCTGGACTTTCTGGGGCCAACGTCCTGACTTTC.

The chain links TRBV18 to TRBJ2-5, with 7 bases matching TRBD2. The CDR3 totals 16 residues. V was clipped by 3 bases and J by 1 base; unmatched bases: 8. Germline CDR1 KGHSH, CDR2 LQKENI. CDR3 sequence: CASSPKVAGPQETQYF. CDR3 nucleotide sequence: TGTGCCAGCTCACCTAAAGTAGCGGGCCCCCAAGAGACCCAGTACTTC.

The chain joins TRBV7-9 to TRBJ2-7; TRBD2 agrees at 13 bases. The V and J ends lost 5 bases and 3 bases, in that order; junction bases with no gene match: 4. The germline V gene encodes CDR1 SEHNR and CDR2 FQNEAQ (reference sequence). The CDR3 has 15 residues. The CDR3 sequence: CASSHRTSGSYEQYF. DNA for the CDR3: TGTGCCAGCAGCCACAGGACTAGCGGGAGCTACGAGCAGTACTTC.

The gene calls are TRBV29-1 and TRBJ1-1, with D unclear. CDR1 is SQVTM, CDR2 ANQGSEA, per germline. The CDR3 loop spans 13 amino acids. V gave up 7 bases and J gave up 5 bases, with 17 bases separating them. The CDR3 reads CSASRRGTTEAFF. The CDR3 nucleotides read TGCAGCGCCTCTCGGCGGGGAACAACTGAAGCTTTCTTT.

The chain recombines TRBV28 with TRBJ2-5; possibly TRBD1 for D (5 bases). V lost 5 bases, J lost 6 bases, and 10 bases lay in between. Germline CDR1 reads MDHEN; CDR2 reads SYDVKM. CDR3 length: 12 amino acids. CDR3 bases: TGTGCCAGCAGTCGCAGGGAACAGACCCAGTACTTC. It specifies CASSRREQTQYF.

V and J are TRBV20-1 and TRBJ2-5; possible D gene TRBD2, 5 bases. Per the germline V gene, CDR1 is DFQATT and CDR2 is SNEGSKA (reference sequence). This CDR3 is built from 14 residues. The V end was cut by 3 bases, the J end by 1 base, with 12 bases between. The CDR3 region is CSASRWRIQETQYF. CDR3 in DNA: TGCAGTGCTAGTAGGTGGAGGATCCAAGAGACCCAGTACTTC.

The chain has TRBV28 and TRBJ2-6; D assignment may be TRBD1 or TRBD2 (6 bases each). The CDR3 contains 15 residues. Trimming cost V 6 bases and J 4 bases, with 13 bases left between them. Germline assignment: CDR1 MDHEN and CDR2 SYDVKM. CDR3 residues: CASSLGGTGANVLTF. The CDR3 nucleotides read TGTGCCAGCAGCCTAGGGGGGACCGGGGCCAACGTCCTGACTTTC.

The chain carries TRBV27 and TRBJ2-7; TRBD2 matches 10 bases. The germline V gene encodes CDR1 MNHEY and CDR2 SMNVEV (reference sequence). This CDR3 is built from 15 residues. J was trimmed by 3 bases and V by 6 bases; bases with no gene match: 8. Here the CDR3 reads CASRGIAGGDYEQYF. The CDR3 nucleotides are TGTGCCAGCAGGGGTATAGCGGGAGGTGACTACGAGCAGTACTTC.

The CDR3 nucleotides are TGTGCCAGCAGCGGTCTGACAGGAGGCAATCAGCCCCAGCATTTT. Residues: CASSGLTGGNQPQHF. The chain couples TRBV6-2 or TRBV6-3 to TRBJ1-5; D is possibly TRBD1 (6 bases). Trimming took off 6 bases at V and 2 bases at J, with 14 bases between the two ends. CDR3 length: 15 residues. The V gene's germline CDR1 is MNHEY and CDR2 SVGEGT.

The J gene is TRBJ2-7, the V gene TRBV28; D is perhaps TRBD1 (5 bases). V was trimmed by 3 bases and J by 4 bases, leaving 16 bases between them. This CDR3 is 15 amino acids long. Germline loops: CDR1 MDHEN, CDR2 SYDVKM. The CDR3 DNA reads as TGTGCCAGCAGTTTTTGGGCAGGGTCAGGATACGAGCAGTACTTC. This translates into CASSFWAGSGYEQYF.

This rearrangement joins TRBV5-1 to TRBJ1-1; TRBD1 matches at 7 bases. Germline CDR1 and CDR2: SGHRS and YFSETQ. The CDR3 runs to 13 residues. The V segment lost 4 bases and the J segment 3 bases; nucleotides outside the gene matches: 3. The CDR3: CASSEGAYTEAFF. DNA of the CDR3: TGCGCCAGCAGCGAGGGGGCGTACACTGAAGCTTTCTTT.

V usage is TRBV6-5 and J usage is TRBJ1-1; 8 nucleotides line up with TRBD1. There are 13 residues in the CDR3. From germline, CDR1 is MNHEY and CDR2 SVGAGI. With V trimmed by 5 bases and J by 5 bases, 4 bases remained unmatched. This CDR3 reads CASSRNRGTEAFF. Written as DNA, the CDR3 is TGTGCCAGCAGTCGGAACAGGGGGACTGAAGCTTTCTTT.